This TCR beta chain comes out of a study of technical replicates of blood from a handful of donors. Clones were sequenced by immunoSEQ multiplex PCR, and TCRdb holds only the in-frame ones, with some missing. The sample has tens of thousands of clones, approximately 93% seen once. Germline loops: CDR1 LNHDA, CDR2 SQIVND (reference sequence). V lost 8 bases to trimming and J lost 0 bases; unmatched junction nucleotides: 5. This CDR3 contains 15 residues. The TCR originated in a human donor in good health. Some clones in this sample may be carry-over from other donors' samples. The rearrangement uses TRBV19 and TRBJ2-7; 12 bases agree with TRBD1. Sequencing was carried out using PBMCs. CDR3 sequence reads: CASQKGQGASYEQYF. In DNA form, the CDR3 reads TGTGCCAGTCAAAAGGGACAGGGGGCCTCCTACGAGCAGTACTTC.